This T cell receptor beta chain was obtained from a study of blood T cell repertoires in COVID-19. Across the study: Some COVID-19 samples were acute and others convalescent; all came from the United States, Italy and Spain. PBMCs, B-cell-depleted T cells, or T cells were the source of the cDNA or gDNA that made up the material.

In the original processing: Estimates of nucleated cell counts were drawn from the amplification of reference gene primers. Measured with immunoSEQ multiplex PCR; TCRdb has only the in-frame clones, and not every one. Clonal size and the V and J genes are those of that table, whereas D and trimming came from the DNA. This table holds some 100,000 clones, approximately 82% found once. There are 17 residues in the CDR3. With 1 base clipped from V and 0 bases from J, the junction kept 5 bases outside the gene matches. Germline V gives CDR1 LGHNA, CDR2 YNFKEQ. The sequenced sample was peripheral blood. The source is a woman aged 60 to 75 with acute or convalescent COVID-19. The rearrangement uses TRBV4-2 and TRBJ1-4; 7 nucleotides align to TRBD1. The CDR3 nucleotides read TGTGCCAGCAGCCAAGCCCCGACAGGGACAACTAATGAAAAACTGTTTTTT. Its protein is CASSQAPTGTTNEKLFF.